These 6 T cell receptor beta chains were all obtained from the same sample, sequenced in a study of cytomegalovirus exposure and HLA in healthy donors. The PCR used 60 Vbeta and 13 Jbeta primers. Profiling relied on immunoSEQ multiplex PCR, and the TCRdb table lists in-frame clones only, not all of them. The data show roughly 110,000 clones, with over 60% seen just once and 4.8% held by the top ten. Sequencing input: PBMCs. The receptors originated from a young man in good health and CMV-seropositive.

A single count supports this clone. The gene calls are TRBV7-9 and TRBJ1-3, with no clear D. The CDR3 loop spans 16 amino acids. Trimming removed 4 bases at V and 4 bases at J, with 17 bases between. Looked up from germline, CDR1 is SEHNR and CDR2 is FQNEAQ (reference sequence). The CDR3: CASSSVSNREGNTIYF. In DNA form, the CDR3 reads TGTGCCAGCAGCTCCGTATCTAATAGGGAGGGAAACACCATATATTTT.

This clone was picked up one time. The chain employs TRBV7-6 and TRBJ2-7; 7 bases line up with TRBD1. CDR1 SGHVS and CDR2 FNYEAQ come from the germline V gene. The CDR3 has 14 residues. After removal of 5 bases from V and 6 bases from J, the junction contained 10 bases not matched to a gene. In DNA, the CDR3 is TGTGCCAGCAGCCATCGACAGGGACGCGGCGAGCAGTACTTC. Amino acid sequence: CASSHRQGRGEQYF.

The V gene is TRBV13, the J gene TRBJ1-2; D might be TRBD1 (5 bases). Germline values: CDR1 PRHDT, CDR2 FYEKMQ (reference sequence). This CDR3 spans 14 amino acids. V was clipped by 3 bases and J by 2 bases, with 10 bases between them. The chain's CDR3 is CASSLEGNNYGYTF. For the CDR3, the DNA is TGTGCCAGCAGCTTGGAGGGGAACAACTATGGCTACACCTTC.

The gene calls are TRBV4-3 and TRBJ1-3; 10 bases are a match to TRBD1. Germline V CDR1 and CDR2: LGHNA, YSLEER. The CDR3 runs to 16 residues. V dropped 4 bases and J dropped 6; count of bases not matched to a gene: 9. The DNA for the CDR3 is TGCGCCAGCAGCCTAGGGTGGGGACAGGGGAAAAACACCATATATTTT. The encoded protein is CASSLGWGQGKNTIYF.

This clone was counted between two and nine times. The rearrangement uses TRBV5-1 and TRBJ2-6; 12 nucleotides align to TRBD1. The CDR3 length is 18 residues. With 6 bases clipped from V and 1 base from J, the junction kept 8 bases outside the gene matches. Germline lookup yields CDR1 SGHRS and CDR2 YFSETQ. The CDR3, as DNA: TGCGCCAGCACCCGGGGACAGGGGGCTGCGTCTGGGGCCAACGTCCTGACTTTC. It translates to CASTRGQGAASGANVLTF.

V usage is TRBV7-2 and J usage is TRBJ1-5; 8 positions agree with TRBD1. Losses at the gene ends were 4 bases for V and 6 bases for J; bases not matched to a gene: 8. Germline CDR1 is SGHTA and CDR2 is FQGNSA. The CDR3 is 15 residues long. CDR3 protein: CASSSYQGAGQPQHF. The CDR3 DNA reads as TGTGCCAGCAGCTCGTACCAGGGGGCGGGTCAGCCCCAGCATTTT.